Included here is one TCR beta chain sequence, with context. Its antigen remains unidentified. Per-nucleotide qualities are absent, and no much larger clonotype sits a single base away. The germline V gene provides CDR1 SGDLS and CDR2 YYNGEE. From the cysteine through the phenylalanine, the CDR3 covers 15 amino acids. The DNA shown is the 45-base CDR3, in frame from base 1. The V and J ends are trimmed by 3 bases and 4 bases, leaving 17 bases between them. The donors were a few dozen Caucasian individuals from Russia, aged about 6 to 95 years, who were systemically healthy. Each donor gave ten milliliters of peripheral blood, collected into EDTA-treated Vacutainer tubes. Ficoll-Paque density-gradient centrifugation was used to isolate PBMCs, with at least 6.5 million per sample. Total RNA was extracted from PBMCs with Trizol reagent, with at least 5 micrograms obtained per sample. For every donor, an aliquot of PBMCs went through flow cytometry to measure the percentages of naive CD45RAhigh/CD27high T cells.

This sample was taken from a study of blood T cells in healthy people across ages (dated by TCRdb to between 2014 and 2016). Background on the whole study: In model experiments, roughly one uniquely barcoded TCR beta cDNA molecule per two T cells was captured by template switching. To track age-related changes in TCR beta repertoire diversity, the study relied on deep sequencing normalized with unique cDNA molecular identifiers. Four age groups were formed from the donors: young (average roughly 15 years), middle-aged (approximately 40), aged (62) and long-lived (approximately 78). To avoid experimental bias, donors of different ages were distributed randomly across sequencing lanes. For two donors (one aged 18 to 29 and one aged 80 or older), the study analyzed two additional independent replicas of 1 million unique cDNA reads from the same blood draw.

Libraries were prepared through 5' RACE. TCRdb lists the instrument as Illumina HiSeq 2500. A second PCR of about 6 to 12 cycles was run with a J-beta primer mix and a sample-barcoded 5' primer. A template-switch 5' adaptor carrying 12 random nucleotides introduced a unique molecular identifier onto each TCR beta cDNA molecule. At least 3 million CDR3-containing paired-end reads were obtained from each sample. First-strand cDNA was synthesized from all RNA with the Mint cDNA synthesis kit, primed by a TRBC-specific oligonucleotide. All cDNA was treated with uracil-DNA glycosylase and then went through a first 18-cycle PCR with the universal primers M1SS and BC2_uni_R. The authors' pipeline ran thus. For normalization, 1 million high-quality reads were randomly selected from each sample, with every read carrying a distinct molecular identifier. Reads sharing molecular identifiers were discarded rather than binned into consensus sequences. MiTCR, with a Q25 quality threshold and the strictest error-elimination algorithm, was used for CDR3 identification, clonotype clustering and error correction. A nonparametric unseen species model using Euler transformation provided a lower-bound estimate of total TCR beta diversity. TCRdb reanalyzed the raw reads on its own, using fastp at Q25 for trimming and MiXCR for clone calling, and kept in-frame beta chains. Every CDR3 protein is listed once, alongside the most common genes and DNA of its rows. These V and J calls are TCRdb output, not the study's own analysis. The sample has some 900,000 distinct CDR3 sequences on record, under 30% of them singletons. The top ten clones comprise approximately 15% of the sample.

Beyond this particular receptor, the publication reports: A strong correlation was found between observed TCR beta diversity and the percentage of naive T cells measured by flow cytometry. Donor CMV infection status was unknown, potentially confounding age-related changes in expanded clonotypes. Compared with the aged group, more naive CD4+ T cells, fewer expanded clones and increased TCR diversity were shown by the long-lived group, suggesting age selection. Because profiling used bulk unsorted PBMCs, naive and antigen-experienced compartments could not be compared conclusively. Observed TCR beta diversity per million T cells fell roughly linearly with age, and a significant reduction was already apparent by age around 40. Total diversity estimates from one million sequenced T cells were considered lower bounds and underestimates.

The TCR was taken from a woman over 75 in good health. This sequence uses TRBV9 and TRBJ2-7; the D gene lacks a confident call. Material: blood. The DNA sequence reads TGTGCCAGCAGCGCCTCGCCTCAGGCAGATTACGAGCAGTACTTC. Its protein reads: CASSASPQADYEQYF.